This T cell receptor beta chain appears in the sequencing data of a study of T-cell reconstitution after alpha-beta-depleted transplantation in children. This sample's TCRbeta library carried unique molecular identifier barcodes. MiXCR was run by TCRdb on the PCR reads, yielding one entry per CDR3 protein. The top ten clones hold about 4.5% of a sample with about 350,000 distinct CDR3 sequences, more than 10% of them seen once. This clonotype was counted ten times or more. There are 11 residues in the CDR3. Germline CDR1 reads SQVTM; CDR2 reads ANQGSEA. V was shortened by 4 bases and J by 4 bases, with 6 bases between the two germline ends.

Here the sequenced sample was PBMCs, taken from the stem cell graft. The origin of this receptor is a human donor who donated a stem cell graft to a child with Fanconi anemia. The V call is TRBV29-1, the J call TRBJ2-3, with D unresolved. CDR3 region: CSVGTADTQYF. CDR3 DNA: TGCAGCGTTGGTACCGCAGATACGCAGTATTTT.